The T cell receptor beta chain under discussion was sequenced for a study of T cells in Graves' hyperthyroidism and ophthalmopathy. Points from the study as a whole: In the analysis, a 13 V-J model separated ophthalmopathy from stable hyperthyroidism.

This CDR3 has 14 amino acids. Trimming took 3 bases from V and 2 from J, leaving 14 bases between them. Germline values: CDR1 DFQATT, CDR2 SNEGSKA (reference sequence). Authors of the study amplified TCR beta CDR3 regions from RNA transcripts. HTBI primers drove first-round RT-PCR of the TCR CDR3. TCRdb re-derived calls from the multiplex PCR reads in MiXCR, one entry per CDR3 protein. The data hold around 500,000 distinct CDR3 sequences, with 14% observed a single time. This clonotype was recorded many times. The antigen remains unidentified. Diagnoses were made from clinical symptoms, serum measures (thyroxine and TRAb), thyroid ultrasound and orbital computed tomography. PBMCs came from 9 to 10 ml fresh peripheral blood.

This TCR came from a middle-aged woman with Graves' hyperthyroidism. The chain joins TRBV20-1 to TRBJ2-7; D unresolved. The sample comprised blood. CDR3 bases: TGCAGTGCTAGTGCCGACTCCGCGGCCTACGAGCAGTACTTC. Its protein is CSASADSAAYEQYF.